This record covers a single T cell receptor (beta chain). Its antigen has not been determined. No much larger clone is present one base from it, and per-base qualities are unavailable. The V and J ends are trimmed by 5 bases and 4 bases, leaving 21 bases between them. The germline V gene sets CDR1 to SGHTA and CDR2 to FQGTGA. Including the terminal cysteine and phenylalanine, the CDR3 comprises 17 residues. The kept DNA is CDR3 alone, 51 bases in frame from the first base. The immunoSEQ kit was used, according to the manufacturer's recommendations, to generate TCR beta libraries from genomic DNA. To prepare libraries, a first multiplex PCR with proprietary primers was run, followed by a second PCR that added unique barcodes, and a bead cleanup was done after each round. Each sample batch included a kit-provided positive control reaction and a negative control reaction. The final libraries were assessed on an Agilent 4200 TapeStation D1000 ScreenTape, pooled by volume, and quantified by qPCR. Sequencing ran on an Illumina NextSeq500 with a MidOutput 150-cycle cartridge, using 156 Read1 and 15 Index1 cycles with kit custom primers. The pooled library was loaded at roughly 1 pM with about 21% PhiX control spiked in. The authors' analysis ran thus. Vendor-processed data were analyzed in R, and a clonotype was defined as all T cells sharing the same CDR3 nucleotide sequence. In the clone abundance analyses, frequencies in each sample were normalized to that sample's 10,000 most abundant clones. Public T cell clones, which averaged fewer than five per sample, were excluded before analysis. A difference in abundance of at least 32-fold between compartments was used to define tumor-enriched and baseline blood-enriched clonotypes. A beta-binomial differential abundance model was used to identify clonotypes that expanded or contracted between blood time points. Tumor-blood repertoire similarity was measured with the Baroni-Urbani and Buser coefficient, and groups were compared using two-tailed Wilcoxon tests in R. The source is immuneACCESS, and TCRdb retained only in-frame sequences with V and J called. Part of the clones is not carried over; for the studies checked, unresolved V genes explain less than half of this, and the remainder is unexplained. That table gives V, J and clone size, and the DNA gave D and trimming. The sample includes some 120,000 clones, with 88% observed a single time. Jointly, the top ten make up approximately 5.8% of the sample.

The sample's time point label, decoded: blood 2 weeks post-SBRT. The treatment or condition label, as the study defines it: 15 Gy SBRT to primary tumor, nephrectomy 4 weeks later. To follow tumor-enriched clonotypes, peripheral blood was collected serially from radiation-treated patients at baseline and again at 2 weeks and 4 weeks after SBRT. Every patient had renal cell carcinoma of clear cell pathology. The QIAamp DNA Blood Mini Kit (Qiagen) was used to prepare genomic DNA for TCR sequencing. The analyses included only samples that passed all quality control checks. The data originate from a study of radiation and T cells in renal cell carcinoma (dated by TCRdb to 2020 to 2022). Study-level background: The samples were obtained from a clinical trial, where primary renal cell carcinomas were treated with 15 Gy stereotactic body radiation therapy and then removed by nephrectomy 4 weeks afterward. A total of roughly 3,900,000 unique CDR3 nucleotide sequences, encoding 2,500,000 or so unique CDR3 amino acid sequences, were found across all 50 or so samples. In total, 50 to 55 samples underwent TCR beta sequencing: some 25 tumors plus 27 peripheral blood samples.

Summary of the overall study and its limitations: Because pretreatment tumor biopsies were not available, the baseline intratumoral presence of clonotypes could not be determined. Changes in the blood repertoire were not tracked past 4 weeks after treatment. With a single-armed trial design, the study had no way to address how radiation dose or scheduling affects the TCR repertoire. An increase in top tumor clonotypes in blood was observed from baseline to 2 weeks post-radiation, followed by contraction by 4 weeks, which was taken to suggest transient expansion of tumor-resident clones.

This specimen consisted of blood, obtained from a patient whose treatment included radiotherapy and nephrectomy. This sequence uses TRBV7-3 and TRBJ2-1; the D gene is perhaps TRBD2, from 6 matching bases. This clonotype was sampled from a woman in her 70s with renal cell carcinoma. The bases are TGTGCCAGCAGCCTGAGCACAGGAAAGGGGACTTACAATGAGCAGTTCTTC. It specifies CASSLSTGKGTYNEQFF.